This paragraph covers one T cell receptor (beta chain) sequence. The V and J ends lost 9 bases and 5 bases, in that order; junction bases with no gene match: 7. The germline CDR1 and CDR2 sequences are LNHDA and SQIVND (reference sequence). This CDR3 has 13 residues. Sequencing was performed with immunoSEQ multiplex PCR; in TCRdb, only in-frame clones are kept and a portion is missing. The data show some 11,000 clones, 74% seen once. The data originate from a study of chemoradiotherapy in HPV16-positive cancers. The receptor was isolated from a human donor with HPV-associated anogenital cancer. Sample collection occurred from a patient who underwent chemoradiotherapy. This chain connects TRBV19 to TRBJ1-5; 7 positions agree with TRBD1. CDR3 nucleotide sequence: TGTGCCAGCAGCCGGGACAGAGATCAGCCCCAGCATTTT. It specifies CASSRDRDQPQHF.